This record concerns one T cell receptor (beta chain) sequence. Its antigen is still unknown. TCRdb's table, derived via immunoSEQ multiplex PCR, lists solely in-frame clones and lacks some. Here the sample spans 68,000 or so clones, about 80% being singletons. This sample was taken from a study of T cell clones after liver transplantation. About the research overall: Graft-donor-reactive sequences were compared with third-party-reactive TCRbeta sequences from pre-transplant mixed lymphocyte reactions.

The study, taken as a whole, reports: Compared with third party-reactive sequences, donor-reactive ones declined more, independent of withdrawal success.

Unstimulated PBMCs were sorted into CD3+CD4+ and CD3+CD8+ populations. There are 13 residues in the CDR3. Germline V gene lookup returns CDR1 SEHNR and CDR2 FQNEAQ (reference sequence). V gave up 1 base and J gave up 12 bases; unmatched junction bases: 8. Specimen: CD4+ T cells from blood, collected before liver transplant. V gene TRBV7-9 combines with J gene TRBJ1-1; 7 bases are shared with TRBD1. The clonotype comes from a human donor who received a liver transplant. CDR3 amino acids: CASSLGQGGSTFF. The CDR3, as DNA: TGTGCCAGCAGCTTAGGTCAGGGGGGGTCGACTTTCTTT.